A single sample gave rise to the 5 T cell receptor beta chains below, sequenced in a study of early T cells in non-severe SARS-CoV-2 infection. TCRdb recomputed calls from the 5' RACE reads with MiXCR, one row per CDR3 protein. The sample carries roughly 83,000 distinct CDR3 sequences, approximately 12% recorded once. The starting material was whole blood, obtained at baseline. These receptors were collected from an adult who was a healthcare worker with PCR-confirmed SARS-CoV-2 infection or an uninfected control (not recorded which).

This clonotype was found many times. This sequence joins TRBV10-3 and TRBJ2-7; D perhaps matches TRBD2 (6 bases). CDR3 length: 13 amino acids. V lost 8 bases to trimming and J lost 3 bases, with 14 bases between them. Germline V gene sequence: CDR1 ENHRY, CDR2 SYGVKD. CDR3 region: CAIGGSGLYEQYF. The CDR3 nucleotides are TGTGCCATCGGAGGGTCTGGTCTCTACGAGCAGTACTTC.

This clonotype was observed at least ten times. This rearrangement joins TRBV7-9 to TRBJ2-4; D is perhaps TRBD1 (6 bases). The CDR3 is 16 residues long. Per germline, CDR1 SEHNR and CDR2 FQNEAQ (reference sequence). V lost 5 bases, J lost 0 bases, and 14 bases lay in between. In DNA, the CDR3 is TGTGCCAGCAGCGCGGGCCGGACAGAAGCCAAAAACATTCAGTACTTC. Translated, it gives CASSAGRTEAKNIQYF. The full variable domain, rest sourced from reference TRBV7-9 and TRBJ2-4, is DTGVSQNPRHKITKRGQNVTFRCDPISEHNRLYWYRQTLGQGPEFLTYFQNEAQLEKSRLLSDRFSAERPKGSFSTLEIQRTEQGDSAMYLCASSAGRTEAKNIQYFGAGTRLSVL.

This clonotype was detected many times. V gene TRBV3-1 combines with J gene TRBJ2-3; possible D gene TRBD2, 5 bases. Looked up from germline, CDR1 is LGHDT and CDR2 is YNNKEL (reference sequence). Trimming pared 1 base from V and 0 bases from J, leaving 17 bases between. The CDR3 has 18 amino acids. The CDR3 bases are TGTGCCAGCAGCCAAGGATTTGGAGCGGCATCTAGCACAGATACGCAGTATTTT. Translating it yields CASSQGFGAASSTDTQYF.

This chain links TRBV6-2 or TRBV6-3 with TRBJ2-2; D not certain. V was trimmed by 8 bases and J by 2 bases, leaving 9 bases between them. Germline CDR1 reads MNHEY; CDR2 reads SVGEGT. This CDR3 spans 13 amino acids. The CDR3 region is CASRWTNTGELFF. The CDR3 coding sequence is TGTGCCAGCCGGTGGACCAACACCGGGGAGCTGTTTTTT.

The genes are TRBV20-1 and TRBJ2-7, with TRBD1 identical over 9 bases. The CDR3 sequence is 15 residues long. Germline V gene lookup returns CDR1 DFQATT and CDR2 SNEGSKA (reference sequence). Germline trimming cut 3 bases from V and 3 bases from J; bases unmatched to any gene: 9. Here the CDR3 DNA reads TGCAGTGCTAGCTCGCCGGGACAGGGACTCTACGAGCAGTACTTC. Its translation is CSASSPGQGLYEQYF.